Here is one T cell receptor beta chain with its context. In the same sample, other DNA sequences code for this CDR3. Original methodology: Amplification with reference gene primers provided the estimates of nucleated cell counts. Profiling relied on immunoSEQ multiplex PCR, and the TCRdb table lists in-frame clones only, not all of them. Clone size and V and J calls were adopted from that table, with D and trimming inferred from the DNA. Here the sample spans about 100,000 clones, 70% to 85% being singletons. V gave up 4 bases and J gave up 1 base, with 10 bases separating them. Germline assignment: CDR1 SGHRS and CDR2 YFSETQ. There are 14 residues in the CDR3. This sample was taken from a study of blood T cell repertoires in COVID-19. Study in general: Sites in the United States, Italy and Spain provided acute and convalescent COVID-19 samples. In each case, the material was cDNA or gDNA derived from T cells, B-cell-depleted T cells, or PBMCs.

The V gene is TRBV5-1, the J gene TRBJ2-3; D unclear. The sequence came from a man aged 65 to 85 with active or convalescent COVID-19. Material for sequencing was peripheral blood. The CDR3 DNA is TGCGCCAGCAGCCCCGGTGGTCGCACAGATACGCAGTATTTT. It encodes CASSPGGRTDTQYF.